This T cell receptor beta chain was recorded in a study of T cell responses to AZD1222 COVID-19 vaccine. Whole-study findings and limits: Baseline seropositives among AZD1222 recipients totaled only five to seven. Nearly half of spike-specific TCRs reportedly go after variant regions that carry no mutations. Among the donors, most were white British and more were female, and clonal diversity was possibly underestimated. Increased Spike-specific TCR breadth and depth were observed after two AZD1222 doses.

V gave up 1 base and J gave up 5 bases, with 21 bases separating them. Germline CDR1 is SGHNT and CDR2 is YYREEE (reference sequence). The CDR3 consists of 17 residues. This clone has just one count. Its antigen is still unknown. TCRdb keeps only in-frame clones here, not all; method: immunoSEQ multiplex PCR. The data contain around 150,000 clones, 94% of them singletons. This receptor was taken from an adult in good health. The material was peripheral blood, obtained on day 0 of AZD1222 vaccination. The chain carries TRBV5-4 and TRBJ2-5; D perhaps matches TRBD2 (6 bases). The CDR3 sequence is CASSLWALGGPRETQYF. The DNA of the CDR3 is TGTGCCAGCAGCTTGTGGGCCCTAGGAGGGCCGCGTGAGACCCAGTACTTC.